This T cell receptor (beta chain) comes out of a study of blood T cell repertoires in COVID-19. Sequenced by immunoSEQ multiplex PCR; TCRdb stores in-frame clones only, minus some. The table includes fewer than 85,000 clones, 65% to 90% detected once. The CDR3 is made up of 15 amino acids. Germline CDR1 reads SGHTA; CDR2 reads FQGNSA. The trim removed 5 bases at V and 7 bases at J, leaving 8 bases unmatched. This TCR was recovered from a man aged 25 to 45 with COVID-19, enrolled during active disease. This chain links TRBV7-2 with TRBJ2-2; the match to TRBD2 covers 9 bases. The sample consisted of peripheral blood. The CDR3 nucleotides are TGTGCCAGCAGCCCCCGGACTAGCGCGCGCGGGGAGCTGTTTTTT. Its translation is CASSPRTSARGELFF.